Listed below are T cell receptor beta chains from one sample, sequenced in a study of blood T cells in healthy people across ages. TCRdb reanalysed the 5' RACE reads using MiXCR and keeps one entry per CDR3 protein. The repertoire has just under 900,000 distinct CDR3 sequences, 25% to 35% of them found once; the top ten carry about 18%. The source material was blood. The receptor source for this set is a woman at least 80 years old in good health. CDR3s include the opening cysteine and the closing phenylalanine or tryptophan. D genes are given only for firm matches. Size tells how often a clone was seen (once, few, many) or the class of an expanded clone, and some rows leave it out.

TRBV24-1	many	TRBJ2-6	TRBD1	TGTGCCACCGGGGCAGGGGGCTCTGGGGCCAACGTCCTGACTTTC	CATGAGGSGANVLTF
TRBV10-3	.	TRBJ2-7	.	TGTGCCACCCTGGGGCCGAGTGTCGAGCAGTACTTC	CATLGPSVEQYF
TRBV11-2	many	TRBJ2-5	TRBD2	TGTGCCAGCAGCTTAATAGGATTCGCTAGCGGGGGGGGAGAGACCCAGTACTTC	CASSLIGFASGGGETQYF
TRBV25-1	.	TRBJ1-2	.	TGTGCCAGCAGTGAATACGGGGCACCGGGGGACTATGGCTACACCTTC	CASSEYGAPGDYGYTF
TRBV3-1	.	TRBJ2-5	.	TGTGCCAGCAGCCTAACAACCCTACCCGGGAAGACCCAGTACTTC	CASSLTTLPGKTQYF
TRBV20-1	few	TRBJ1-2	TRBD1	TGCAGTGTGGACAGGGTAATACGTCAGAAGAGTGGCTACACCTTC	CSVDRVIRQKSGYTF
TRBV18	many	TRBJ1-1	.	TGTGCCAGCTCACCCCAGGAGGTCAGGGGTTTCTATGAAGCTTTCTTT	CASSPQEVRGFYEAFF
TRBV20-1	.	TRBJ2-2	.	TGCAGTGCTACACCGGGAACTGGCGGGGAGCTGTTTTTT	CSATPGTGGELFF
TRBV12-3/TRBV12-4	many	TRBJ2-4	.	TGTGCCAGCAGTTGGGCGAGAGGTGCCAAAAACATTCAGTACTTC	CASSWARGAKNIQYF
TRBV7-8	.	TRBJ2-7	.	TGTGCCAGCACCGAAACTAGGACAGTTTACTACGAGCAGTACTTC	CASTETRTVYYEQYF
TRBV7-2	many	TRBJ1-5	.	TGTGCCAGCAGCTTAGAAGTAGGCCCCCAGCATTTT	CASSLEVGPQHF
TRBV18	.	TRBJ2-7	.	TGTGCCAGCTCACGTATGGGTGTCGCCTACGAGCAGTACTTC	CASSRMGVAYEQYF
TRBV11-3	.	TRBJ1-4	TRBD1	TGTGCCAGCAGCAATAACAGGGGACCAAATGAAAAACTGTTTTTT	CASSNNRGPNEKLFF
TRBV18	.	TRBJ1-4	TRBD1	TGTGCCAGCTCACCACCGACAGGGCTTTCGACTAATGAAAAACTGTTTTTT	CASSPPTGLSTNEKLFF
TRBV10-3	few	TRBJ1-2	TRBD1	TGTGCCGCGACAGGGGCTAACTATGGCTACACCTTC	CAATGANYGYTF
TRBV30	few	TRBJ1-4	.	TGTGCCTGGAACTCGGACAGAGATGAAAAACTGTTTTTT	CAWNSDRDEKLFF
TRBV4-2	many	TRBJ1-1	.	TGTGCCAGCAGCCAAGAAAAGGGGAGAGGTTCGAACACTGAAGCTTTCTTT	CASSQEKGRGSNTEAFF
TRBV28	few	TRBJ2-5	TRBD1	TGTGCCAGCAGTCGAGGGCTAAAGGGACAGGGCGGGGAGCAGTACTTC	CASSRGLKGQGGEQYF
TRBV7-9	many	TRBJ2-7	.	TGTGCCAGCAGCTTGGTGGGAAACGAGCAGTACTTC	CASSLVGNEQYF
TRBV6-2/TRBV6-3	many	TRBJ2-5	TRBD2	TGTGCCAGCAGAACGGGGACTAGCGGCGGAGGGACCCAGTACTTC	CASRTGTSGGGTQYF
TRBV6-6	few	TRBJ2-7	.	TGTGCCAGCAGCCTCACAGGACAGACCTACGAGCAGTACTTC	CASSLTGQTYEQYF
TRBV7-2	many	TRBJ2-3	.	TGTGCCAGCAGCATTAGTGCAGATACGCAGTATTTT	CASSISADTQYF
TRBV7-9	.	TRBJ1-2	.	TGTGCCAGCAGCTTAGGGTCGGTCGTAAGCTATGGCTACACCTTC	CASSLGSVVSYGYTF
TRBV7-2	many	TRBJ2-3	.	TGTGCCAGCAGCTTGTGGGGTACCCTGTGGGATACGCAGTATTTT	CASSLWGTLWDTQYF
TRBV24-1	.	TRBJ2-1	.	TGTGCCACCAGTGATTTGAAGGGGGTTAACAATGAGCAGTTCTTC	CATSDLKGVNNEQFF
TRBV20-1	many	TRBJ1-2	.	TGCAGTGCTAGAGATAGTGGGGACAAAGGCTACACCTTC	CSARDSGDKGYTF
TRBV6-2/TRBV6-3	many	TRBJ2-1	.	TGTGCCAGCAGTTTGCAGGGAGCTCCCTACAATGAGCAGTTCTTC	CASSLQGAPYNEQFF
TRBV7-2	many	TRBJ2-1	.	TGTGCCAGCAGCTTAGAAGGACAGCGGTACTCCTACAATGAGCAGTTCTTC	CASSLEGQRYSYNEQFF
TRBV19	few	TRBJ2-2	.	TGTGCCAGTAGTATGGAAGCGGCCGGGGAGCTGTTTTTT	CASSMEAAGELFF
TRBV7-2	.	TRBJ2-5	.	TGTGCCAGCAGCGTACAGGGAAGGGGGTACCAAGAGACCCAGTACTTC	CASSVQGRGYQETQYF
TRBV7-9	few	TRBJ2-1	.	TGTGCCAGCAGCTTATGGGAAGCCCACGAGCAGTTCTTC	CASSLWEAHEQFF
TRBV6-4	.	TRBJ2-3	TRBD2	TGTGCCAGCAGTGAGACTAGCGGCGGCACAGATACGCAGTATTTT	CASSETSGGTDTQYF
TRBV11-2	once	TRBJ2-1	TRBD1	TGTGCCAGCAGCTCAGACAGGGTGCCCTACAATGAGCAGTTCTTC	CASSSDRVPYNEQFF
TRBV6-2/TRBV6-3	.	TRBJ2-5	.	TGTGCCAGCAGCTTGGCCAGGGGCGGGCAGACCCAGTACTTC	CASSLARGGQTQYF
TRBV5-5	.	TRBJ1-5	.	TGTGCCAGCAGCTTGTATGCAGGGGAAGGCAATCAGCCCCAGCATTTT	CASSLYAGEGNQPQHF
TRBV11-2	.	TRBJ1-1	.	TGTGCCAGCAGCGTGGCGGGGGAAGGAACTGAAGCTTTCTTT	CASSVAGEGTEAFF
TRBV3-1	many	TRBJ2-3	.	TGTGCCAGCAGCCAAGACGGGCAGAACACAGATACGCAGTATTTT	CASSQDGQNTDTQYF
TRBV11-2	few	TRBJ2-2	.	TGTGCCACCAAGAACAGAAACACCGGGGAGCTGTTTTTT	CATKNRNTGELFF
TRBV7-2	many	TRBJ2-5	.	TGTGCCAGCAGCTTAGGACGGGGGGCGGGGGTCCAAGAGACCCAGTACTTC	CASSLGRGAGVQETQYF
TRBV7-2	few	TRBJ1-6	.	TGTGCCAGCAGCTATCAGGGGTACCCCCTCCACTTT	CASSYQGYPLHF